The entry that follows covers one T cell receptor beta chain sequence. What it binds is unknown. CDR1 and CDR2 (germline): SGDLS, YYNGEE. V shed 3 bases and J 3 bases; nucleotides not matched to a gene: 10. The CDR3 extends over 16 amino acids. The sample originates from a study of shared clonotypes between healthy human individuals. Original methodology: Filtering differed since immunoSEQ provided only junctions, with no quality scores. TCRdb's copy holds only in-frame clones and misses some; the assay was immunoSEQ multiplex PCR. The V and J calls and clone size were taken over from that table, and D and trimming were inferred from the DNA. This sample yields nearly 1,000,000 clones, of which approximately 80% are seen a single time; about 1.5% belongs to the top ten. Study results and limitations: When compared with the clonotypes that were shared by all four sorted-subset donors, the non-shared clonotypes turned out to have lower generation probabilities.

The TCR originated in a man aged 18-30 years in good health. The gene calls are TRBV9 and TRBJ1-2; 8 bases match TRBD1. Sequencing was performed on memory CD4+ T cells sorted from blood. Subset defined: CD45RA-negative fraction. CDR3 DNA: TGTGCCAGCAGCGCCCCAGACAGGGGAGGGTACTATGGCTACACCTTC. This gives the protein CASSAPDRGGYYGYTF.